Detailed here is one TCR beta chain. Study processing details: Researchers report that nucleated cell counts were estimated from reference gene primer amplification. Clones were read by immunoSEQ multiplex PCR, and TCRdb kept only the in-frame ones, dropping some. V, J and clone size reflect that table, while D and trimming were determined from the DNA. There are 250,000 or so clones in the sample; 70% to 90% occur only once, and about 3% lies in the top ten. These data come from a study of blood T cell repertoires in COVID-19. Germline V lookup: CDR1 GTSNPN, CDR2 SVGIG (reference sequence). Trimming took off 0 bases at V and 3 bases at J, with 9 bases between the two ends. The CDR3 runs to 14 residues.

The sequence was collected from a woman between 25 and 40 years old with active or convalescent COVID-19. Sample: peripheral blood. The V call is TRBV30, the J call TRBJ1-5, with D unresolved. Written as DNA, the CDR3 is TGTGCCTGGAGTGTACTAGGACCCAATCAGCCCCAGCATTTT. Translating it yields CAWSVLGPNQPQHF.